What follows are 11 T cell receptor beta chains derived from one specimen sequenced in a study of T-cell memory formation after mild COVID-19 (dated by TCRdb to the early 2020s). The library was made by 5' RACE. This sample was sequenced with an Illumina NovaSeq 6000. TCRdb trimmed public reads at Q25 via fastp, called clones via MiXCR and kept in-frame beta chains. CDR3 protein duplicates are merged, each entry listing the most common genes and DNA. Here the sample has around 340,000 distinct CDR3 sequences; 10% to 15% occur a single time. Together, the top ten hold about 20% of the sample. The sample consisted of PBMCs or a T cell subset sorted from them (not recorded which). The receptors derive from a man aged 18 to 29 who had mild COVID-19 (a few samples of this study predate the infection). The sample titles of this study are shuffled in the database, so cell type and time point are left out; the donor was told from shared clones.

The rearrangement links TRBV6-2 or TRBV6-3 to TRBJ1-1, with no clear D. CDR1 is MNHEY, CDR2 SVGEGT, per germline. The CDR3 contains 11 residues. V was trimmed by 6 bases and J by 8 bases, leaving 10 bases between them. The CDR3 DNA reads TGTGCCAGCAGAGTCACAGAGGAAGCTTTCTTT. Its translation: CASRVTEEAFF.

In this sample, this clonotype turned up a few times. V is TRBV12-3 or TRBV12-4 and J is TRBJ2-7; the match to TRBD2 covers 11 bases. Unmatched junction bases numbered 3, after V lost 5 bases and J lost 3 bases. The CDR3 length is 14 residues. CDR3 loop: CASSRGLAGYEQYF. The CDR3 bases are TGTGCCAGCAGTCGTGGACTAGCGGGCTACGAGCAGTACTTC.

The gene calls are TRBV10-3 and TRBJ2-1, with TRBD2 matching 13 bases. The CDR3 sequence is 15 residues long. Germline assignment: CDR1 ENHRY and CDR2 SYGVKD. With 6 bases clipped from V and 6 bases from J, the junction kept 5 bases outside the gene matches. The CDR3 reads CAIRLGLAGSNEQFF. Here the CDR3 DNA reads TGTGCCATCAGACTGGGACTAGCGGGATCCAATGAGCAGTTCTTC.

This clonotype was seen a few times. The chain recombines TRBV7-9 with TRBJ2-7; D perhaps matches TRBD2 (5 bases). Germline-derived CDR1 and CDR2 are SEHNR and FQNEAQ (reference sequence). The CDR3 contains 15 residues. Deletions cut 3 bases from V and 4 bases from J, with 16 bases between. The CDR3 bases are TGTGCCAGCAGCTTCGGACGGGGAGATGTGTACGAGCAGTACTTC. This codes for CASSFGRGDVYEQYF.

This clonotype was counted many times. The chain links TRBV5-1 to TRBJ1-2; D remains ambiguous. The CDR3 loop spans 14 amino acids. The V end lost 0 bases, the J end lost 2 bases, and 8 bases lay between the germline ends. Germline CDR1 SGHRS, CDR2 YFSETQ. The CDR3 is CASSLVSLNYGYTF. In DNA, the CDR3 is TGCGCCAGCAGCTTGGTATCCCTAAACTATGGCTACACCTTC.

This clonotype was found a few times. V is TRBV5-1 and J is TRBJ1-2, with D unclear. The germline V and J ends were trimmed by 4 bases and 8 bases, with 18 bases remaining between them. The germline gives CDR1 SGHRS, CDR2 YFSETQ. There are 14 residues in the CDR3. The CDR3 DNA follows: TGCGCCAGCAGCAGCGGACTAATGTCGGGAGGCTACACCTTC. Its translation is CASSSGLMSGGYTF.

This clonotype was seen at least ten times. This chain links TRBV6-2 or TRBV6-3 with TRBJ2-3; TRBD2 aligns across 9 bases. J was trimmed by 4 bases and V by 2 bases; bases with no gene match: 7. The V gene's germline CDR1 is MNHEY and CDR2 SVGEGT. The CDR3 is 16 amino acids. The CDR3 sequence is CASSYPSGTVADTQYF. For the CDR3, the DNA is TGTGCCAGCAGTTACCCTAGCGGGACCGTAGCAGATACGCAGTATTTT.

This clonotype was seen a handful of times. The V call is TRBV5-1, the J call TRBJ1-1, with TRBD1 matching 8 bases. The germline CDR1 and CDR2 sequences are SGHRS and YFSETQ. This CDR3 has 14 amino acids. The V and J ends lost 3 bases and 1 base, in that order; junction bases with no gene match: 2. This CDR3 is CASSSGQENTEAFF. The CDR3 DNA follows: TGCGCCAGCAGCTCGGGACAGGAGAACACTGAAGCTTTCTTT.

This clonotype has a handful of counts. The rearrangement links TRBV12-3 or TRBV12-4 to TRBJ2-5; TRBD1 aligns across 9 bases. The junction had 6 bases not matched to a gene; V was cut back by 6 bases and J by 7 bases. The length of the CDR3 is 13 residues. CDR3 sequence reads: CASRGTGRSTQYF. DNA for the CDR3: TGTGCCAGCAGGGGGACAGGGAGATCGACCCAGTACTTC.

The V gene is TRBV27, the J gene TRBJ1-2; 7 nucleotides align to TRBD1. The CDR3 has 16 residues. Trimming at V came to 0 bases and at J to 3 bases, leaving 7 bases not matched to a gene. Germline V gene sequence: CDR1 MNHEY, CDR2 SMNVEV (reference sequence). CDR3 nucleotide sequence: TGTGCCAGCAGTTTATCCTTCAGGGGGGTAGACTATGGCTACACCTTC. This sequence encodes CASSLSFRGVDYGYTF.

The rearrangement uses TRBV2 and TRBJ2-7; D gene ambiguous. The CDR3 loop spans 15 amino acids. Trimming cost V 1 base and J 4 bases, with 14 bases left between them. The V gene's germline CDR1 is SNHLY and CDR2 FYNNEI. The CDR3 region has the DNA TGTGCCAGCAGTGAAGGGTTAGAGACTGGGTACGAGCAGTACGTC. It yields the protein CASSEGLETGYEQYV.